What follows are 24 T cell receptor beta chains derived from one specimen sequenced in a study of blood T cells in healthy people across ages. Combining a sample-barcoded 5' primer with a J-beta primer mix, a second PCR ran for roughly 7 to 12 cycles. Via MiXCR, TCRdb re-called the 5' RACE reads, giving one row per CDR3 protein. This sample has around 820,000 distinct CDR3 sequences, with 20% to 25% found just once. This same sample was also taken into another study, of T cells of mothers and their children.

Sample: blood. Receptor source: a boy between 10 and 17 years old in good health.

In its sample, this clonotype was seen a few times. The V and J genes are TRBV2 and TRBJ2-5; maybe TRBD2 (7 bases). V was pared by 3 bases and J by 5 bases, with 16 bases between. CDR3 length: 15 amino acids. Germline CDR1 SNHLY, CDR2 FYNNEI. The DNA of the CDR3 is TGTGCCAGCAGTGAGGTGGGGGGGCCACCCGAGACCCAGTACTTC. Residues: CASSEVGGPPETQYF.

This clonotype turned up a few times. The gene calls are TRBV7-9 and TRBJ2-5, with D uncertain. The DNA matches TRBJ2-7 better at its end, which makes the J call doubtful. The germline V gene has CDR1 SEHNR and CDR2 FQNEAQ (reference sequence). The CDR3 loop spans 11 amino acids. The CDR3 loop is CASSEDDEQYF. The DNA for the CDR3 is TGTGCCAGCAGCGAAGATGACGAGCAGTACTTC.

There are a few counts of this clonotype. V usage is TRBV12-3 or TRBV12-4 and J usage is TRBJ2-5; D unclear. Gene TRBJ2-7 matches the end of the DNA better, so the J call may be wrong. This CDR3 region has 15 residues. For the CDR3, the DNA is TGTGCCAGCAGTTTTCGGGCGGCCAGCTCCTACGAGCAGTACTTC. Translation: CASSFRAASSYEQYF.

The chain recombines TRBV28 with TRBJ2-7, with D uncertain. The CDR3 covers 14 residues. V gave up 3 bases and J gave up 5 bases, with 14 bases separating them. Germline loops: CDR1 MDHEN, CDR2 SYDVKM. The CDR3 loop is CASSFPPGSDEQYF. The CDR3 coding sequence is TGTGCCAGCAGTTTTCCCCCCGGGTCGGACGAGCAGTACTTC.

V usage is TRBV27 and J usage is TRBJ2-1; D uncertain. Germline assignment: CDR1 MNHEY and CDR2 SMNVEV (reference sequence). Trimming removed 4 bases from V and 5 bases from J, with 12 bases in between. The CDR3 is made up of 14 amino acids. CDR3 protein: CASSYATSNNEQFF. The DNA of the CDR3 is TGTGCCAGCAGTTACGCGACGAGCAACAATGAGCAGTTCTTC.

This clonotype was seen more than once but under ten times. The V and J genes are TRBV28 and TRBJ2-5; D possibly corresponds to TRBD1 (6 bases). V gave up 3 bases and J gave up 2 bases, with 19 bases separating them. Germline CDR1 and CDR2: MDHEN and SYDVKM. CDR3 length: 17 amino acids. The CDR3 reads CASSFYFSGVGQETQYF. The CDR3 nucleotides are TGTGCCAGCAGTTTTTATTTTTCAGGGGTTGGGCAAGAGACCCAGTACTTC.

This clonotype was seen a handful of times. The gene calls are TRBV20-1 and TRBJ1-5; D gene ambiguous. The V gene's germline CDR1 is DFQATT and CDR2 SNEGSKA (reference sequence). The CDR3 covers 14 residues. V was clipped by 0 bases and J by 0 bases, with 6 bases between them. CDR3 nucleotides: TGCAGTGCTAGAGAGGGATATAGCAATCAGCCCCAGCATTTT. It encodes CSAREGYSNQPQHF.

This rearrangement joins TRBV7-9 to TRBJ1-1; D is uncertain. V dropped 5 bases and J dropped 4 bases, with 11 bases sitting between them. CDR1 and CDR2 (germline): SEHNR, FQNEAQ (reference sequence). The CDR3 is 13 residues long. The CDR3 spells CASSLQSRTEAFF. CDR3 coding DNA: TGTGCCAGCAGCCTACAATCTCGCACTGAAGCTTTCTTT.

V gene TRBV7-2 combines with J gene TRBJ2-4; 7 bases are shared with TRBD1. Per the germline V gene, CDR1 is SGHTA and CDR2 is FQGNSA. This CDR3 is built from 14 residues. Germline trimming cut 2 bases from V and 6 bases from J; bases unmatched to any gene: 4. CDR3 DNA: TGTGCCAGCAGCTTACCACGACAGGGAAACATTCAGTACTTC. This codes for CASSLPRQGNIQYF.

The V gene is TRBV7-2, the J gene TRBJ1-1, with 9 bases fitting TRBD1. There are 15 residues in the CDR3. Germline values: CDR1 SGHTA, CDR2 FQGNSA. After removal of 1 base from V and 3 bases from J, the junction contained 3 bases not matched to a gene. The CDR3 reads CASSLGQGGDTEAFF. As DNA, the CDR3 is TGTGCCAGCAGCTTAGGACAGGGGGGGGACACTGAAGCTTTCTTT.

The chain combines TRBV7-8 with TRBJ2-1; 8 nucleotides line up with TRBD2. V lost 3 bases to trimming and J lost 3 bases; unmatched junction nucleotides: 7. The CDR3 is made up of 16 amino acids. Germline V gene lookup returns CDR1 SGHVS and CDR2 FQNEAQ. DNA for the CDR3: TGTGCCAGCAGCTTCAGACGGGAGGGCCGCTACAATGAGCAGTTCTTC. The encoded protein is CASSFRREGRYNEQFF.

This clonotype was seen only a few times. The CDR3 reads CASSLIAGTGLSGANVLTF. The CDR3 region has the DNA TGTGCCAGCAGCTTGATAGCCGGGACAGGGCTCTCTGGGGCCAACGTCCTGACTTTC. V usage is TRBV7-9 and J usage is TRBJ2-6; 9 bases match TRBD1. Germline V gives CDR1 SEHNR, CDR2 FQNEAQ (reference sequence). The CDR3 consists of 19 residues. The J segment lost 0 bases and the V segment lost 3 bases, leaving 9 bases of the junction unmatched.

The chain joins TRBV13 to TRBJ2-5; unclear D gene. The germline V gene encodes CDR1 PRHDT and CDR2 FYEKMQ (reference sequence). The CDR3 covers 13 residues. V lost 2 bases, J lost 3 bases, and 7 bases lay in between. CDR3 nucleotides: TGTGCCAGCAGCTTATCCAGGAAAGAGACCCAGTACTTC. This encodes CASSLSRKETQYF.

The sample holds a few counts of this clonotype. For the CDR3, the DNA is TGCGCCAGCAGCGGACAGGGGTTCCAAGAGACCCAGTACTTC. It translates to CASSGQGFQETQYF. This chain uses TRBV5-1 with TRBJ2-5; 9 bases line up with TRBD1. The CDR3 loop spans 14 amino acids. With 4 bases clipped from V and 1 base from J, the junction kept 2 bases outside the gene matches. Per the germline V gene, CDR1 is SGHRS and CDR2 is YFSETQ. Drawing the rest from reference TRBV5-1 and TRBJ2-5, the complete variable domain is KAGVTQTPRYLIKTRGQQVTLSCSPISGHRSVSWYQQTPGQGLQFLFEYFSETQRNKGNFPGRFSGRQFSNSRSEMNVSTLELGDSALYLCASSGQGFQETQYFGPGTRLLVL.

This clonotype was counted a few times. The chain combines TRBV7-2 with TRBJ1-4; D may be TRBD1 (6 bases). From germline, CDR1 is SGHTA and CDR2 FQGNSA. Trimming took off 1 base at V and 7 bases at J, with 13 bases between the two ends. The CDR3 covers 15 residues. CDR3: CASSLVRGAGEKLFF. The CDR3, as DNA: TGTGCCAGCAGCTTAGTCCGGGGGGCTGGTGAAAAACTGTTTTTT.

This clonotype was counted only a few times. This rearrangement joins TRBV6-2 or TRBV6-3 to TRBJ1-5, with 8 bases matching TRBD1. Germline loops: CDR1 MNHEY, CDR2 SVGEGT. Unmatched junction bases numbered 8, after V lost 5 bases and J lost 5 bases. The CDR3 contains 15 residues. In DNA, the CDR3 is TGTGCCAGCAGTCCCCGTTACAGGGGGGATCAGCCCCAGCATTTT. Translating gives CASSPRYRGDQPQHF.

This clonotype has more than one count but fewer than ten. The chain carries TRBV20-1 and TRBJ1-4; the D is unclear. V was cut by 3 bases and J by 3 bases, with 8 bases left in between. Germline CDR1 reads DFQATT; CDR2 reads SNEGSKA (reference sequence). CDR3 length: 13 amino acids. CDR3 nucleotide sequence: TGCAGTGCTAGGGGAGGGCCTAATGAAAAACTGTTTTTT. Translated, it gives CSARGGPNEKLFF.

The rearrangement links TRBV14 to TRBJ2-1, with 10 bases aligning to TRBD1. The germline V gene has CDR1 SGHDN and CDR2 FVKESK. J lost 6 bases, V lost 0 bases, and 17 bases had no gene match. The CDR3 runs to 20 residues. The chain's CDR3 is CASSQDPRGGTGVSGNEQFF. The CDR3 DNA reads as TGTGCCAGCAGCCAAGACCCTCGAGGGGGGACAGGGGTAAGCGGCAATGAGCAGTTCTTC.

The J gene is TRBJ2-1, the V gene TRBV7-2; 14 nucleotides line up with TRBD2. V dropped 1 base and J dropped 3; count of bases not matched to a gene: 5. CDR3 length: 18 amino acids. Germline loops: CDR1 SGHTA, CDR2 FQGNSA. The CDR3, as DNA: TGTGCCAGCAGCTTAGAAGGGACTAGCGGGAGATACTACAATGAGCAGTTCTTC. Translated: CASSLEGTSGRYYNEQFF.

This chain joins TRBV4-3 and TRBJ2-6, with 9 positions matching TRBD1. The CDR3 covers 19 residues. V shed 4 bases, J shed 0 bases, and the junction held 10 bases outside the gene matches. The V gene's germline CDR1 is LGHNA and CDR2 YSLEER. CDR3 bases: TGCGCCAGCAGCCGAAAGAGGGGACAGGGATCCTCTGGGGCCAACGTCCTGACTTTC. This codes for CASSRKRGQGSSGANVLTF.

Only a few counts were recorded for this clonotype. The chain carries TRBV7-9 and TRBJ2-5; D gene ambiguous. The germline V gene has CDR1 SEHNR and CDR2 FQNEAQ (reference sequence). V shed 1 base and J shed 4 bases, with 7 bases lying between them. CDR3 length: 13 residues. CDR3 in amino acids: CASSLVILETQYF. In nucleotides, the CDR3 is TGTGCCAGCAGCTTAGTTATCCTAGAGACCCAGTACTTC.

This chain links TRBV5-1 with TRBJ1-4; TRBD1 is a possible D gene (6 bases). Trimming pared 4 bases from V and 5 bases from J, leaving 18 bases between. The CDR3 totals 16 residues. Germline CDR1 and CDR2: SGHRS and YFSETQ. CDR3 loop: CASSRAGTGNNEKLFF. In DNA, the CDR3 is TGCGCCAGCAGCCGGGCGGGAACAGGGAACAATGAAAAACTGTTTTTT. The full variable domain, its missing parts supplied by reference TRBV5-1 and TRBJ1-4, is KAGVTQTPRYLIKTRGQQVTLSCSPISGHRSVSWYQQTPGQGLQFLFEYFSETQRNKGNFPGRFSGRQFSNSRSEMNVSTLELGDSALYLCASSRAGTGNNEKLFFGSGTQLSVL.

This clonotype was seen many times. The chain has TRBV6-2 or TRBV6-3 and TRBJ2-1; D is perhaps TRBD2 (6 bases). Germline-derived CDR1 and CDR2 are MNHEY and SVGEGT. The length of the CDR3 is 14 residues. Trimming removed 6 bases at V and 0 bases at J, with 9 bases between. The CDR3 is CASRSDYSYNEQFF. As DNA, the CDR3 is TGTGCCAGCAGATCGGACTACTCCTACAATGAGCAGTTCTTC.

This clonotype occurred a few times. The rearrangement joins TRBV3-1 to TRBJ2-7, with D tentatively TRBD2 (5 bases). V was pared by 3 bases and J by 3 bases, with 6 bases between. The V gene's germline CDR1 is LGHDT and CDR2 YNNKEL (reference sequence). The CDR3 extends over 12 amino acids. The CDR3 spells CASSQRDYEQYF. The DNA for the CDR3 is TGTGCCAGCAGCCAGAGGGACTACGAGCAGTACTTC.